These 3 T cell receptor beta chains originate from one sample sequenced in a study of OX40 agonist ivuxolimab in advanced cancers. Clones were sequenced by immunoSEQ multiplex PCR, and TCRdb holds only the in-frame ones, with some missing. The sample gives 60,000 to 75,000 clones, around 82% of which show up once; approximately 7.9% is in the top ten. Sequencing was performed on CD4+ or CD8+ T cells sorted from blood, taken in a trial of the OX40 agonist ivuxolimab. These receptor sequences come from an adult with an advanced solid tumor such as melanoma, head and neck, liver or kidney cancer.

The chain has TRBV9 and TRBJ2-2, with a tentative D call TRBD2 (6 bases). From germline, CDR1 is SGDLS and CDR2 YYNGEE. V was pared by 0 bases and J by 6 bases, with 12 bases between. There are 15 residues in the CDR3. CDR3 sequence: CASSVDGSSSGELFF. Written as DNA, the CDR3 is TGTGCCAGCAGCGTAGACGGGAGTTCGTCCGGGGAGCTGTTTTTT.

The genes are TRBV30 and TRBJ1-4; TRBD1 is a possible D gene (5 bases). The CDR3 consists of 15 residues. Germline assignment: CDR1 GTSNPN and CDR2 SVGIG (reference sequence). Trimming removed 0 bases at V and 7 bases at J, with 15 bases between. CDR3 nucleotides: TGTGCCTGGAGTGTACAGAGTGGGGGTTTTGAAAAACTGTTTTTT. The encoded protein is CAWSVQSGGFEKLFF.

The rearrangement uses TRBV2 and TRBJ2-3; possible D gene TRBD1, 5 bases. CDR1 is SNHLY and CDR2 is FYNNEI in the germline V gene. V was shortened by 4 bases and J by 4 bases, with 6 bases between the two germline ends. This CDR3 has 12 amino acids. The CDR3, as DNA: TGTGCCAGCAGTGCGACAGCAGATACGCAGTATTTT. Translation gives CASSATADTQYF.